What follows describes a single T cell receptor beta chain. Its antigen is still unknown. This sample was included in a study of T cell responses to AZD1222 COVID-19 vaccine. Only in-frame clones appear in the TCRdb table, and some are missing; sequencing was by immunoSEQ multiplex PCR. This repertoire shows 110,000 to 150,000 clones, roughly 93% found once; its top ten account for less than 6.5%. The CDR3 has 15 residues. V shed 7 bases, J shed 2 bases, and the junction held 7 bases outside the gene matches. Looked up from germline, CDR1 is SGHAT and CDR2 is FQNNGV. Points from the study as a whole: Nearly half of unique spike-specific TCRs reportedly avoided B.1.351 and B.1.1.7 mutated regions. The donor group comprised mostly white British people and more females; the analysis possibly underestimated clonal diversity. Repertoire sampling was restricted to post-peak T cell response timepoints.

V gene TRBV11-2 combines with J gene TRBJ2-3; 9 bases agree with TRBD2. The source material was peripheral blood, sampled on day 0 of AZD1222 vaccination. The TCR was taken from an adult in good health. This CDR3 is CASTSLAGTTDTQYF. CDR3 DNA: TGTGCCAGCACTTCTCTAGCGGGGACCACAGATACGCAGTATTTT.